The entry below gives a single T cell receptor (beta chain) sequence along with its context. This specimen belongs to a study of blood T cell repertoires in COVID-19. Study at large: Material from acute and convalescent COVID-19 was sourced from the United States, Italy and Spain.

Method: immunoSEQ multiplex PCR; TCRdb's copy keeps in-frame clones and lacks some. This table holds about 260,000 clones, 87% found once. The sequence was obtained from a woman in her forties or fifties who had recovered from COVID-19. Sequenced material: peripheral blood.

The DNA for the CDR3 is TGTGCCAGCAGTTATCAGTACTATGGCTACACCTTC. Translating it yields CASSYQYYGYTF. The chain joins TRBV6-2 or TRBV6-3 to TRBJ1-2; no clear D. V lost 3 bases to trimming and J lost 3 bases, with 5 bases between them. Looked up from germline, CDR1 is MNHEY and CDR2 is SVGEGT. The CDR3 is made up of 12 amino acids.